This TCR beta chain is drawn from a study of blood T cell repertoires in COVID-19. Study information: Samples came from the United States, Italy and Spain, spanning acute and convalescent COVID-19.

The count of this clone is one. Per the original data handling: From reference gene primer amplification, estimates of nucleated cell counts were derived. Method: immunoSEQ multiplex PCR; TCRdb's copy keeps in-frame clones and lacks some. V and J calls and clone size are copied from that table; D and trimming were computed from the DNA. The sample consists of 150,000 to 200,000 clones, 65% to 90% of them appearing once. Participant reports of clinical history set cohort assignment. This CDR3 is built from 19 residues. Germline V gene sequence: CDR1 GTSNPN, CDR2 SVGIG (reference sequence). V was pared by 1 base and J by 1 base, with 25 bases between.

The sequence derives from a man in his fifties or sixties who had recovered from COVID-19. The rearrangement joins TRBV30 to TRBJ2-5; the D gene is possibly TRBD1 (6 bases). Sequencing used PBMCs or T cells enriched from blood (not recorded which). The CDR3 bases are TGTGCCTGGAGTGGGGGCCTATGGACAGAGAAGGCGCCCCAAGAGACCCAGTACTTC. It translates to CAWSGGLWTEKAPQETQYF.